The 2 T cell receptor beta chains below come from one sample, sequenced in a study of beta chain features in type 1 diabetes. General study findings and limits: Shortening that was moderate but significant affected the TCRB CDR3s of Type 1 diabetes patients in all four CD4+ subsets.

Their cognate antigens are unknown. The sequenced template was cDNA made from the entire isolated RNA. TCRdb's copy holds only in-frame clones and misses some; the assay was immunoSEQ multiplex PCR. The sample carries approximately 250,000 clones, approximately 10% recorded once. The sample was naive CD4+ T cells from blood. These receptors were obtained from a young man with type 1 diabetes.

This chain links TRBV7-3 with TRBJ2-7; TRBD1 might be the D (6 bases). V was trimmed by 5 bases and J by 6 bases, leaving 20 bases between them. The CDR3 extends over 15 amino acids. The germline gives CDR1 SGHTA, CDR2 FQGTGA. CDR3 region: CASSPGQTGGSEQYF. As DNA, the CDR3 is TGTGCCAGCAGCCCCGGACAGACTGGGGGTAGCGAGCAGTACTTC.

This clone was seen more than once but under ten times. CDR3 loop: CASSSLGTENYEQYF. CDR3 nucleotides: TGTGCCAGCAGTTCCTTAGGGACAGAGAACTACGAGCAGTACTTC. This chain uses TRBV28 with TRBJ2-7; 7 bases are a match to TRBD1. The CDR3 contains 15 residues. The J segment lost 3 bases and the V segment lost 4 bases, leaving 9 bases of the junction unmatched. Germline lookup yields CDR1 MDHEN and CDR2 SYDVKM.